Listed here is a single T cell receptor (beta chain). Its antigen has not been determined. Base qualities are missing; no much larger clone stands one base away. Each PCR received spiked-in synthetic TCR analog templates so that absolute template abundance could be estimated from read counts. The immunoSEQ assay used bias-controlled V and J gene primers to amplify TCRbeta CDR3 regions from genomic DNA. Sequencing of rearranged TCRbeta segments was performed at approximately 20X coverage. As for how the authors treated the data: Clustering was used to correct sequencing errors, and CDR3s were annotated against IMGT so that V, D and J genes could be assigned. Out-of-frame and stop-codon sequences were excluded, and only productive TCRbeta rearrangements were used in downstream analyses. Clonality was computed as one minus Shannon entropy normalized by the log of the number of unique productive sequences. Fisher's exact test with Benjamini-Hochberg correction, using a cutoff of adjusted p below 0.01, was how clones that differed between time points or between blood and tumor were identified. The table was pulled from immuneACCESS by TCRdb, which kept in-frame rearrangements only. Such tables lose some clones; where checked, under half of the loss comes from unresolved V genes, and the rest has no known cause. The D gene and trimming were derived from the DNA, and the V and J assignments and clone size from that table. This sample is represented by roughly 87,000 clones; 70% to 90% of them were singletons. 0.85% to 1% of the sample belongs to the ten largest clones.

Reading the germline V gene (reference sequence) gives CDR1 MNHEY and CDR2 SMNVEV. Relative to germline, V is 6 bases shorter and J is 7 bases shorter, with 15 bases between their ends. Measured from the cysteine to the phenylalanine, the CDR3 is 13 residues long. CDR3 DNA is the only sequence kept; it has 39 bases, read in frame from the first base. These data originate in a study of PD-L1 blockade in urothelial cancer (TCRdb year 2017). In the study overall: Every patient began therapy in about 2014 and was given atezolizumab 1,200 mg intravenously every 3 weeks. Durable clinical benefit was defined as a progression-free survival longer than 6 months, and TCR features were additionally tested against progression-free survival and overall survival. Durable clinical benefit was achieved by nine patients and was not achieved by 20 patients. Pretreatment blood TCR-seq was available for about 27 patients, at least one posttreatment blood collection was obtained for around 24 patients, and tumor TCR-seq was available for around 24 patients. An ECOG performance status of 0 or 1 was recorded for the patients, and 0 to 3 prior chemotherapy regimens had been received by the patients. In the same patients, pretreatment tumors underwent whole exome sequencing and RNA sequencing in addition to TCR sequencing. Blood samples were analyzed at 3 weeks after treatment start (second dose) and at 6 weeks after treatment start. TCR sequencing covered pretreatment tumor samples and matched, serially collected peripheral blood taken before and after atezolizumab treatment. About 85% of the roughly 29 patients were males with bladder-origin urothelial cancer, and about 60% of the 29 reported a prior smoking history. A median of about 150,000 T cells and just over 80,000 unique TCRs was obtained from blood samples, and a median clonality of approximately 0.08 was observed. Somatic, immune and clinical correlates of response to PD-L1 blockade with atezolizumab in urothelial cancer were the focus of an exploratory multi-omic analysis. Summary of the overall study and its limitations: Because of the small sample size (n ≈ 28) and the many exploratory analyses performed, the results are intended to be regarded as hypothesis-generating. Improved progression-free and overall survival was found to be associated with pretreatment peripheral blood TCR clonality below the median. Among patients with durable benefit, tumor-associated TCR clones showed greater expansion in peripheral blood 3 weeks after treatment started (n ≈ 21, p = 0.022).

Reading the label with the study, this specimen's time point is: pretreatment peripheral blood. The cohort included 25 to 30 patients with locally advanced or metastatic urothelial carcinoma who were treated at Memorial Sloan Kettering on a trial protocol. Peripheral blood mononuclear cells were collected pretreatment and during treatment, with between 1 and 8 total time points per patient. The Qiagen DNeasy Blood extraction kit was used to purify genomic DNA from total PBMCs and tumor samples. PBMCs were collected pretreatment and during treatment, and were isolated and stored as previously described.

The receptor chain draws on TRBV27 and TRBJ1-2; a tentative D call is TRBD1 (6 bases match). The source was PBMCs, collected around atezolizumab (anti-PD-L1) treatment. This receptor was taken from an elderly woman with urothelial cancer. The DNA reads TGTGCCAGCAGGATGGGGGCTACCTTTGGCTACACCTTC. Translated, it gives CASRMGATFGYTF.